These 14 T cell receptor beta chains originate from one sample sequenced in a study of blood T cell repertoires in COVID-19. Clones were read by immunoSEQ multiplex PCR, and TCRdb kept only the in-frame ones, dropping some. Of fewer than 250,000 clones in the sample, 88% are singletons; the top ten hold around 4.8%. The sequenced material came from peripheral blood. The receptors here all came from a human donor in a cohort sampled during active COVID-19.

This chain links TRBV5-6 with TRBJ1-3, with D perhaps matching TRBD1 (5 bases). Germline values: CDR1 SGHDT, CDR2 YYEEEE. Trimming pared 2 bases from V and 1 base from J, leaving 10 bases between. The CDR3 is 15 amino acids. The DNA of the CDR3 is TGTGCCAGCAGCTTAAGGGGCAGGTCTGGAAACACCATATATTTT. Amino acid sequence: CASSLRGRSGNTIYF.

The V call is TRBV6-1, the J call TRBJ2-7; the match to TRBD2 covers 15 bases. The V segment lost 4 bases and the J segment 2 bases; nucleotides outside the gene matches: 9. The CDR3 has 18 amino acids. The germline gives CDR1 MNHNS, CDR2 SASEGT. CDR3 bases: TGTGCCAGCAGTGGGGGACTAGCGGGAGGACCGGGCGCCTACGAGCAGTACTTC. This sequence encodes CASSGGLAGGPGAYEQYF.

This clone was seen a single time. CDR3 DNA sequence: TGTGCCAGCAGTCCGGGACTAGCGGGACCAAAAGGGGCCTACAATGAGCAGTTCTTC. It codes for CASSPGLAGPKGAYNEQFF. The chain carries TRBV28 and TRBJ2-1; 13 positions match TRBD2. V lost 5 bases and J lost 2; bases outside the gene matches: 12. This CDR3 has 19 amino acids. Germline lookup yields CDR1 MDHEN and CDR2 SYDVKM.

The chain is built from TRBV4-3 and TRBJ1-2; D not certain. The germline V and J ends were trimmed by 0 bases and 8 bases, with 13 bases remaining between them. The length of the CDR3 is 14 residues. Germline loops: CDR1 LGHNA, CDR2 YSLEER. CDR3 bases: TGCGCCAGCAGCCAAGATCGGAAAGGAGGCGGCTACACCTTC. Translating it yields CASSQDRKGGGYTF.

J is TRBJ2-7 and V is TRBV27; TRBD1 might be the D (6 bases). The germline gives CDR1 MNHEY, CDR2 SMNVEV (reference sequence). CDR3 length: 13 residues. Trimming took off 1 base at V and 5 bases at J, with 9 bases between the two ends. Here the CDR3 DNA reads TGTGCCAGCAGTTTATACAGGGCAAACGAGCAGTACTTC. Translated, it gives CASSLYRANEQYF.

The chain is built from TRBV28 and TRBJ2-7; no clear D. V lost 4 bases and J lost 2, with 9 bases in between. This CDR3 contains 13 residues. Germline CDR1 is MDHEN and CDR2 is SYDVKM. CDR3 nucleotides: TGTGCCAGCAGTTACAGCTCAGCCTACGAGCAGTACTTC. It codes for CASSYSSAYEQYF. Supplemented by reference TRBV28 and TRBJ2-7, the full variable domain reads DVKVTQSSRYLVKRTGEKVFLECVQDMDHENMFWYRQDPGLGLRLIYFSYDVKMKEKGDIPEGYSVSREKKERFSLILESASTNQTSMYLCASSYSSAYEQYFGPGTRLTVT.

The CDR3 DNA is TGCGCCAGCAGCCTTCGGACAGGGGGAGAAGCTTTCTTT. It translates to CASSLRTGGEAFF. V usage is TRBV5-1 and J usage is TRBJ1-1, with 10 bases lining up with TRBD1. Trimming cost V 4 bases and J 8 bases; bases outside gene matches: 5. This CDR3 spans 13 amino acids. Germline V gene sequence: CDR1 SGHRS, CDR2 YFSETQ.

The CDR3: CASSSLAGGAKNIQYF. The CDR3 region has the DNA TGTGCCAGCAGTTCCCTAGCGGGAGGGGCCAAAAACATTCAGTACTTC. The chain is built from TRBV28 and TRBJ2-4, with 12 bases lining up with TRBD2. The germline V gene encodes CDR1 MDHEN and CDR2 SYDVKM. V trimming: 4 bases; J trimming: 1 base; junction bases outside the gene matches: 2. The CDR3 extends over 16 amino acids.

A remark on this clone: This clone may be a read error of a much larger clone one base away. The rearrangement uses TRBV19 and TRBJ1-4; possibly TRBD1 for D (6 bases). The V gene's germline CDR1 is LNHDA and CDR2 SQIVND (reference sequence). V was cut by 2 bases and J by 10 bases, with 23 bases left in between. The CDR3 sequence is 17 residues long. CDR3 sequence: CASSITRGRDRSGKLFF. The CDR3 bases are TGTGCCAGTAGTATAACAAGAGGACGCGACAGGAGTGGAAAACTGTTTTTT.

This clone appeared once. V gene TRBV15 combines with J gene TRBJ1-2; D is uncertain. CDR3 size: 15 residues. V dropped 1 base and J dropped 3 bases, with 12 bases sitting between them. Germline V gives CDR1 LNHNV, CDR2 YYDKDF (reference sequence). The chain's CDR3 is CATSRVRNSDYGYTF. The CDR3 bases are TGTGCCACCAGCAGAGTAAGGAACAGTGACTATGGCTACACCTTC. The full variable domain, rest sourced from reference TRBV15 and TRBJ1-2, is DAMVIQNPRYQVTQFGKPVTLSCSQTLNHNVMYWYQQKSSQAPKLLFHYYDKDFNNEADTPDNFQSRRPNTSFCFLDIRSPGLGDTAMYLCATSRVRNSDYGYTFGSGTRLTVV.

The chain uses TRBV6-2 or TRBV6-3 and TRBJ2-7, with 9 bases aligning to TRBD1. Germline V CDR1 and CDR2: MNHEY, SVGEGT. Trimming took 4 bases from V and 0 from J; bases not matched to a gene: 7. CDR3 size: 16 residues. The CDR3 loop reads CASSSWTGATSYEQYF. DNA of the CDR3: TGTGCCAGCAGTTCGTGGACAGGGGCCACCTCCTACGAGCAGTACTTC.

CDR3 in DNA: TGCGCCAGCAGCTACCCAGTGCTGACACCGGGACAGGGGGCAAATGAGCAGTTCTTC. Protein sequence: CASSYPVLTPGQGANEQFF. The chain has TRBV5-1 and TRBJ2-1, with 12 nucleotides matching TRBD1. V gave up 3 bases and J gave up 7 bases; unmatched junction bases: 17. This CDR3 is 19 amino acids long. In germline, CDR1 is SGHRS, CDR2 YFSETQ.

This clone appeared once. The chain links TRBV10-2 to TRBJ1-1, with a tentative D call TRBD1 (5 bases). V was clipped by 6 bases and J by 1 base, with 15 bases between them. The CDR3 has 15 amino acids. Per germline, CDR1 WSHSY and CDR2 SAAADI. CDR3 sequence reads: CASRPRWQGNTEAFF. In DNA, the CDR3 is TGCGCCAGCAGACCCCGTTGGCAGGGGAACACTGAAGCTTTCTTT.

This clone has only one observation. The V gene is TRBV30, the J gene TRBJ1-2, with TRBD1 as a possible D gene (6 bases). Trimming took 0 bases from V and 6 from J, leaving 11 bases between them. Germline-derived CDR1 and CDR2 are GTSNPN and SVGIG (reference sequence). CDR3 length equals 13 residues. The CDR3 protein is CAWSVRGANGYTF. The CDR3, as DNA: TGTGCCTGGAGTGTACGGGGGGCGAATGGCTACACCTTC.